The 8 T cell receptor beta chains below come from one sample, sequenced in a study of blood T cell repertoires in COVID-19. Assay used: immunoSEQ multiplex PCR; TCRdb lists only in-frame clones, some missing. This sample yields roughly 180,000 clones, of which approximately 85% are seen a single time; 6.5% to 10% belongs to the top ten. Sequencing input: peripheral blood. The source is a woman in her fifties or sixties with acute or convalescent COVID-19.

The chain employs TRBV18 and TRBJ2-5, with 10 bases lining up with TRBD1. With V trimmed by 1 base and J by 4 bases, 0 bases remained unmatched. This CDR3 is built from 14 residues. Germline V gene lookup returns CDR1 KGHSH and CDR2 LQKENI. CDR3: CASSPRTGGETQYF. The DNA for the CDR3 is TGTGCCAGCTCACCACGGACAGGGGGAGAGACCCAGTACTTC.

V is TRBV3-1 (or the pseudogene TRBV3-2) and J is TRBJ1-5; 7 bases align to TRBD1. With V trimmed by 5 bases and J by 2 bases, 15 bases remained unmatched. The V gene's germline CDR1 is LGHDT and CDR2 YNNKEL (reference sequence). The length of the CDR3 is 18 residues. The CDR3 loop is CASSSAPQTGLGNQPQHF. In nucleotides, the CDR3 is TGTGCCAGCAGCTCAGCCCCTCAGACAGGGTTGGGCAATCAGCCCCAGCATTTT.

The J gene is TRBJ2-3, the V gene TRBV30, with TRBD2 matching over 9 bases. The CDR3 is made up of 14 amino acids. The trim removed 3 bases at V and 7 bases at J, leaving 8 bases unmatched. Germline CDR1 is GTSNPN and CDR2 is SVGIG (reference sequence). The CDR3 bases are TGTGCCTGGAGCAGTCTAGCGGGATTGTATACGCAGTATTTT. Its translation: CAWSSLAGLYTQYF.

This clone occurred once. The chain joins TRBV30 to TRBJ1-6; the D is unclear. V was clipped by 2 bases and J by 8 bases, with 13 bases between them. The CDR3 consists of 14 residues. CDR1 is GTSNPN, CDR2 SVGIG, per germline (reference sequence). The CDR3 region is CAWSRWPSDSPLHF. CDR3 DNA: TGTGCCTGGAGTAGGTGGCCCAGCGATTCACCCCTCCACTTT.

In the case of this clone: The identical CDR3 is also encoded by other nucleotide sequences in the sample. The chain is built from TRBV12-3 or TRBV12-4 and TRBJ2-1, with D unresolved. The CDR3 extends over 11 amino acids. Deletions cut 6 bases from V and 4 bases from J, with 4 bases between. The CDR3 protein is CASSSYNEQFF. The CDR3 DNA is TGTGCCAGCAGCTCGTACAATGAGCAGTTCTTC.

The chain employs TRBV28 and TRBJ1-2; D gene ambiguous. Trimming cost V 2 bases and J 8 bases, with 9 bases left between them. Germline V CDR1 and CDR2: MDHEN, SYDVKM. There are 12 residues in the CDR3. Here the CDR3 DNA reads TGTGCCAGCAGTTTACGACCCAGGGGCTACACCTTC. The encoded protein is CASSLRPRGYTF.

This clone came up once. This chain connects TRBV10-3 to TRBJ1-6, with D perhaps TRBD1 (5 bases). CDR1 ENHRY and CDR2 SYGVKD come from the germline V gene. V was cut by 6 bases and J by 5 bases, with 11 bases left in between. This CDR3 region has 14 residues. The CDR3 protein is CAIRGGRNNSPLHF. Here the CDR3 DNA reads TGTGCCATCAGGGGGGGACGGAATAATTCACCCCTCCACTTT.

V gene TRBV11-3 combines with J gene TRBJ2-7, with 9 bases fitting TRBD2. The CDR3 consists of 14 residues. The V and J ends lost 3 bases and 6 bases, in that order; junction bases with no gene match: 6. Germline lookup yields CDR1 SGHNT and CDR2 YENEEA. CDR3 residues: CASSLGAGGSEQYV. The CDR3 DNA reads as TGTGCCAGCAGCTTGGGAGCGGGAGGAAGCGAGCAGTACGTC.